This entry lists 2 T cell receptor beta chains sequenced from one sample in a study of T cell repertoires in cytomegalovirus infection. TCRdb re-called the reads with MiXCR, one entry per CDR3 protein. The profile shows roughly 920,000 distinct CDR3 sequences, less than 40% of them singletons. The antigens of these receptors remain unknown. Here the sequenced sample was cultured CD8+ T cells from PBMCs, taken from culture after CMV antigen stimulation. These receptors all stem from a human donor in good health (CMV status not recorded). Some clones in this sample may be carry-over from other donors' samples.

V usage is TRBV29-1 and J usage is TRBJ2-1; 12 bases fit TRBD2. The V gene's germline CDR1 is SQVTM and CDR2 ANQGSEA. The CDR3 loop spans 12 amino acids. CDR3: CSTSGGYNEQFF. The CDR3 nucleotides are TGCAGTACTAGCGGGGGGTACAATGAGCAGTTCTTC.

A few counts support this clonotype. The DNA for the CDR3 is TGTGCCAGTAGTATAGGTATGCCCGGAGCGAACACTGAAGCTTTCTTT. This gives the protein CASSIGMPGANTEAFF. J is TRBJ1-1 and V is TRBV19; no reliable D call. With 1 base removed from V and 1 base from J, the gap between germline ends came to 13 bases. The CDR3 runs to 16 residues. Germline CDR1 LNHDA, CDR2 SQIVND (reference sequence). Supplemented by reference TRBV19 and TRBJ1-1, the full variable domain reads DGGITQSPKYLFRKEGQNVTLSCEQNLNHDAMYWYRQDPGQGLRLIYYSQIVNDFQKGDIAEGYSVSREKKESFPLTVTSAQKNPTAFYLCASSIGMPGANTEAFFGQGTRLTVV.